The present TCR beta chain was sequenced within a study of blood T cell repertoires in COVID-19 (dated by TCRdb to the early 2020s). Regarding the research as a whole: Samples from collaborators originated in the United States, Italy and Spain and spanned both the acute and convalescent phases of COVID-19. The prospective study material was composed of cDNA or gDNA derived from T cells, B-cell-depleted T cells, or PBMCs. HLA class I and class II types, where available, came from metadata supplied by the sample provider rather than from assay-based typing. The sample metadata nearly always contained a de-identified subject ID, COVID-19 status, age in years and sex. Deeply sampled blood TCRbeta repertoires from subjects exposed to, actively infected with, or recovered from COVID-19 were included in the dataset. The repertoires were released in a freely available public database intended as a resource for research on the immune response to SARS-CoV-2. The samples were drawn from the first 160 participants of the ongoing ImmuneRACE study and from roughly 1,300 subjects provided by 6 global collaborators. Results the study describes overall, beyond this receptor: The quantity of clinical and demographic metadata differed by source and by participant and was supplied without curation.

One collaborating source in Seattle enrolled patients while the patients were actively infected and followed the patients over time throughout the course of disease. The collaborating institutions used their own protocols to collect whole blood in K2EDTA tubes. For TCRbeta analysis, collaborator samples were shipped as frozen whole blood, as isolated PBMCs, or as DNA extracted from either sample type. TCRbeta CDR3 regions were amplified from genomic DNA using the immunoSEQ Assay, a bias-controlled multiplex PCR. The paper's processing steps were these. The number of nucleated cells in each sample was estimated from the amplification of reference gene primers within the assay. To quantify the absolute abundance of each unique TCRbeta CDR3 rearrangement, sequence reads were collapsed and filtered. For each sample, productive Simpson clonality was calculated as the square root of Simpson's diversity index over productive rearrangements. TCRdb provides this immuneACCESS table in a form limited to in-frame rearrangements. Some clones are lacking; in checked studies, under half of them reflect an unresolved V gene, and why the rest are absent is not known. That table furnishes V, J and clone size, whereas the DNA furnished D and trimming. The sample yields some 270,000 clones; 84% were counted once. 15% to 18% of the sample is held by the ten biggest clonotypes.

The germline V gene specifies MDHEN as CDR1 and SYDVKM as CDR2. V and J are trimmed by 5 bases and 10 bases, and the gene matches miss 11 bases of the junction. The CDR3 has 15 amino acids, counting the end cysteine and phenylalanine. Of all the DNA, just the CDR3 is kept, 45 bases in frame from base 1. A few counts support this clone. Its antigen is still unknown. The sample holds no much larger clone one base away, and base qualities are not on file. This TCR was sampled from a person aged 70 to 85 with COVID-19, enrolled during active disease. The sequencing input was peripheral blood. The chain links TRBV28 with TRBJ2-2; TRBD1 matches 9 bases in the middle. CDR3 loop: CASSPFQQGAVELFF. The DNA reads TGTGCCAGCAGTCCATTCCAACAGGGGGCGGTGGAGCTGTTTTTT.